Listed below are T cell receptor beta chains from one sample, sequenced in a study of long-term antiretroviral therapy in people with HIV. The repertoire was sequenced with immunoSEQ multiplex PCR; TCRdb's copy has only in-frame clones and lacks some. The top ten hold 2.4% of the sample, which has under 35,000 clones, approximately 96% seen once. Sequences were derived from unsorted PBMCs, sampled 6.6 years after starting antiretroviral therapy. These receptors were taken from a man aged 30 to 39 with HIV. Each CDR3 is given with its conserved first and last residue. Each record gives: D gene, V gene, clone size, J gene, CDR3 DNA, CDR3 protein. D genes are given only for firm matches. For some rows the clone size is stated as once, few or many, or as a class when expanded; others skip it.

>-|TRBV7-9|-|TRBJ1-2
TGTGCCAGCAGCCTAGCGGGGGGGGATGGCTACACCTTC
CASSLAGGDGYTF
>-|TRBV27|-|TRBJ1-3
TGTGCCAGCAGTCCGTCACCCAGCTCTGGAAACACCATATATTTT
CASSPSPSSGNTIYF
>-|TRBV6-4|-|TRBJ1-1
TGTGCCAGCAGACCCGGACCGGGCAGGGCCACTGAAGCTTTCTTT
CASRPGPGRATEAFF
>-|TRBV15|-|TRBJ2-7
TGTGCCACCAGCAGAGATTTCGCAGGGGTGATCTACGAGCAGTACTTC
CATSRDFAGVIYEQYF
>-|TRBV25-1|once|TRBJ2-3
TGTGCCAGCAGTGGATACAGGACAGATACGCAGTATTTT
CASSGYRTDTQYF
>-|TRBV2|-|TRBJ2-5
TGTGCCAGCAGTCTTGGCGAGACCCAGTACTTC
CASSLGETQYF
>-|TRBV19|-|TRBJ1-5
TGTGCCAGTACCCCCGCGGGGGCAAGGGAGCAGCCCCAGCATTTT
CASTPAGAREQPQHF
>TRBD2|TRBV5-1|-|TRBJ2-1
TGCGCCAGCAGCTTGGATGGTAGCGGGAAGGTGGCTGAGCAGTTCTTC
CASSLDGSGKVAEQFF
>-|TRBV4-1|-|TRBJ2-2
TGCGCCAGCTCCGACTCGAACACCGGGGAGCTGTTTTTT
CASSDSNTGELFF
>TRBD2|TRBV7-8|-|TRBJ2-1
TGTGCCAGCAGCTTCATAGCGGGGGGGAGGAATGAGCAGTTCTTC
CASSFIAGGRNEQFF
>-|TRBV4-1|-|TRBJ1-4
TGCGCCAGCAGCCAACAGCAAACCGCGGCTGAAAAACTGTTTTTT
CASSQQQTAAEKLFF
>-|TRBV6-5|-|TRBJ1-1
TGTGCCAGCAGTTACCCGGGAGGAGGCACTGAAGCTTTCTTT
CASSYPGGGTEAFF
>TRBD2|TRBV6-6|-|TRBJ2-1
TGTGCCAGCAACCTGGGACTAGCGGGGGCGGGGGATGAGCAGTTCTTC
CASNLGLAGAGDEQFF
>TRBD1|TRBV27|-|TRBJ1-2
TGTGCCAGCCGACAGGGGGCAGGAGGCTACACCTTC
CASRQGAGGYTF
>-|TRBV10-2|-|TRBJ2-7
TGCGCCAGCAGCGCCAGCAGGTATGCGGGCGGTTCCTACGAGCAGTACTTC
CASSASRYAGGSYEQYF
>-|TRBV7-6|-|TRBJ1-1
TGTGCCAGCAGCTCGATTCCTGGGACTGAAGCTTTCTTT
CASSSIPGTEAFF
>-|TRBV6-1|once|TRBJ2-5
TGTGCCAGCGGAAAACAGGGCGTAGAGACCCAGTACTTC
CASGKQGVETQYF
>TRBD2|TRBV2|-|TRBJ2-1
TGTGCCAGCAGTCCGCGGGGGGGGAATGAGCAGTTCTTC
CASSPRGGNEQFF
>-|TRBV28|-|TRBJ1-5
TGTGCCAGCATTCCTGGGGGTACCAATCAGCCCCAGCATTTT
CASIPGGTNQPQHF
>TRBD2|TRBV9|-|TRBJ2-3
TGTGCCAGCAGCGTACTAGCGGGGCCCACAGATACGCAGTATTTT
CASSVLAGPTDTQYF
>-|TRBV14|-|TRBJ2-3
TGTGCCAGCAGCCAAACCAGCACCTTGCGAGATACGCAGTATTTT
CASSQTSTLRDTQYF
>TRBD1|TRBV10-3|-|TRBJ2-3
TGTGCCATCAGTGCAAGAAGGGGGCGAGTAGATACGCAGTATTTT
CAISARRGRVDTQYF
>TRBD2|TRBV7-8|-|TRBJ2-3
TGTGCCAGCAGCTTATTGGGTTCTGTTTCAGCGGGGGCTGAAGGAGATACGCAGTATTTT
CASSLLGSVSAGAEGDTQYF
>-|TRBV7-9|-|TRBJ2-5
TGTGCCAGCAGCCCCCCGGAGCCGGAACAAGAGACCCAGTACTTC
CASSPPEPEQETQYF
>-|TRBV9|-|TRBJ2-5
TGTGCCAGCAGCGTAGAGGGACACCGGCAAGAGACCCAGTACTTC
CASSVEGHRQETQYF
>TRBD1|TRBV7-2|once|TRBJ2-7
TGTGCCAGCAGCTTAGTCCGGGACAGCTCCCAGCAGTACTTC
CASSLVRDSSQQYF
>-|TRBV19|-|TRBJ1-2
TGTGCCAGTAGTATCCGAGGGGGGATGGACTATGGCTACACCTTC
CASSIRGGMDYGYTF
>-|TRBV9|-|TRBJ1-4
TGTGCCAGCAGCCCAGGTGAGGGTGGCTCTATCCTCATCGGTGTTGCAACTAATGAAAAACTGTTTTTT
CASSPGEGGSILIGVATNEKLFF
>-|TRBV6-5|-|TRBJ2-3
TGTGCCAGCAGTTACTCAGCAGGGGGGGATACGCAGTATTTT
CASSYSAGGDTQYF
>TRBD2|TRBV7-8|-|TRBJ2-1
TGTGCCAGCGACGGGGGGGGACAATACAATGAGCAGTTCTTC
CASDGGGQYNEQFF
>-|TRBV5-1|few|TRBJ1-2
TGCGCCAGCAGCCCTGACGGGACCTATGGCTACACCTTC
CASSPDGTYGYTF
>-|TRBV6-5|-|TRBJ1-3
TGTGCCAGCAGCACCCGGGGGTCTTCTGGAAACACCATATATTTT
CASSTRGSSGNTIYF
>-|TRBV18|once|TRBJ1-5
TGTGCCAGCTCACGCACCCCGTTTGAGCCCCAGCATTTT
CASSRTPFEPQHF
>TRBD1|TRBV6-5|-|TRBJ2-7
TGTGCCAGCAGTTCTGGACAGGGCTACGAGCAGTACTTC
CASSSGQGYEQYF
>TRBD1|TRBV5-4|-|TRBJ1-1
TGTGCCAGCAGCCCAGACAGGGGCGCTGAAGCTTTCTTT
CASSPDRGAEAFF
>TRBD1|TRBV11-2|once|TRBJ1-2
TGTGCCAGCAGCTTTTCCCAAGGACAGGGGAGGGATGGCTACACCTTC
CASSFSQGQGRDGYTF
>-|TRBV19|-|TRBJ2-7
TGTGCCAGTAGTATAGAAGGTTTCGGGGCGTACGAGCAGTACTTC
CASSIEGFGAYEQYF
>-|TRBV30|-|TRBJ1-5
TGTGCCTGGAGCGACGGGGCGGCTCAGCCCCAGCATTTT
CAWSDGAAQPQHF
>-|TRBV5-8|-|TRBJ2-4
TGTGCCAGCAGCTTATGGGGGTCCAAAAACATTCAGTACTTC
CASSLWGSKNIQYF
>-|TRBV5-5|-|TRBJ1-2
TGTGCCAGCAGCTCCCCGGGGGGTAGGTCTGGCTACACCTTC
CASSSPGGRSGYTF
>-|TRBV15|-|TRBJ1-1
TGTGCCACCAGCAGAGTGCGGGGAGGTGAAGCTTTCTTT
CATSRVRGGEAFF
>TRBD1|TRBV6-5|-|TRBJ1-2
TGTGCCAGCAGACAGGGGATAAACTGGAACTATGGCTACACCTTC
CASRQGINWNYGYTF
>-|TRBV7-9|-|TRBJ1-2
TGTGCCGGCGGAACAGCCTACACCTTC
CAGGTAYTF
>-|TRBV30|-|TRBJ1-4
TGTGCCTGGCATGGTGCCTACGAAAAACTGTTTTTT
CAWHGAYEKLFF
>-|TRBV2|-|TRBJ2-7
TGTGCCAGCAGTGAGGACAGCTCCTACGAGCAGTACTTC
CASSEDSSYEQYF
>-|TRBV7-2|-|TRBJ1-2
TGTGCCAGCAGCTTAGAGGCAGGTTATGGCTACACCTTC
CASSLEAGYGYTF